This T cell receptor beta chain was captured in a study of blood T cell repertoires in COVID-19. CDR1 and CDR2 from the germline V gene are SNHLY and FYNNEI. Germline trimming cut 8 bases from V and 8 bases from J; bases unmatched to any gene: 6. The CDR3 contains 13 residues. Per the original data handling: Amplification with reference gene primers provided the estimates of nucleated cell counts. Data came from immunoSEQ multiplex PCR; TCRdb stores just in-frame clones and leaves some out. Clone size and the V and J calls come from that table; the DNA yielded D and trimming. This sample has 200,000 to 300,000 clones; about 80% occur once, and the top ten carry around 3.4%.

This receptor was identified in a woman aged 80 or over with acute or convalescent COVID-19. The genes are TRBV2 and TRBJ1-6; 7 nucleotides match TRBD1. The sample consisted of peripheral blood. CDR3 DNA: TGTGCCAGCGCGGGGCAGGGGGATTCACCCCTCCACTTT. Translating gives CASAGQGDSPLHF.